This entry features one T cell receptor beta chain sequence. Its antigen is not known. The CDR3 contains 15 residues. Trimming left V 3 bases short and J 4 bases short, with 12 bases between. Germline V gene lookup returns CDR1 KGHSH and CDR2 LQKENI. The assay was immunoSEQ multiplex PCR, and TCRdb's table has in-frame clones only and misses some. The sample includes about 64,000 clones, approximately 79% of them seen just once. This entry belongs to a study of OX40 agonist ivuxolimab in advanced cancers. Study background: Recorded diagnoses for dose-escalation patients were hepatocellular carcinoma, melanoma, renal cell or head and neck cancer. Two patients with cutaneous melanoma and one with hepatocellular carcinoma, three in total, showed partial responses.

Study-level points and caveats: By week 6 at 0.1 to 3.0 mg/kg, blood CD4+ and CD8+ T cells had expanded clonally. Among the lowest peripheral clonal expansion occurred in 0.1-3.0 mg/kg partial responders.

This material consisted of CD4+ or CD8+ T cells sorted from blood, taken in a trial of the OX40 agonist ivuxolimab. The clonotype was recovered from an adult with an advanced solid tumor such as melanoma, head and neck, liver or kidney cancer. This rearrangement joins TRBV18 to TRBJ1-4; D gene ambiguous. The CDR3 is CASSPYGVLNEKLFF. The CDR3 coding sequence is TGTGCCAGCTCACCGTACGGGGTGCTTAATGAAAAACTGTTTTTT.